This T cell receptor beta chain was observed in a study of graft-versus-host responses after intestinal transplantation. Study-wide context: Recipients had multivisceral, liver-intestinal, or isolated intestinal transplants. Anti-thymocyte globulin served as induction for all recipients, who then took tacrolimus and steroids for approximately 3 years. Study-level points and caveats: In recipient marrow, GvH clones were found, and some appeared first in ileum or blood.

The V gene's germline CDR1 is MGHRA and CDR2 YSYEKL. V was pared by 1 base and J by 0 bases, with 12 bases between. The CDR3 extends over 17 amino acids. As concerns this clone: Antigen unknown.

Clones were sequenced by immunoSEQ multiplex PCR, and TCRdb holds only the in-frame ones, with some missing. Of 35,000 to 45,000 clones listed, around 96% were seen once; the top ten hold more than 0.45%. The specimen comprised unstimulated CD8+ T cells sorted from spleen or lymph node cells, sampled before transplant. The source of this sequence is a human donor who was the organ donor for an intestinal transplant. This chain joins TRBV4-1 and TRBJ1-4; D is unresolved. The CDR3 DNA reads as TGCGCCAGCAGCCAAGCCGACTCCACCGCAACTAATGAAAAACTGTTTTTT. The encoded protein is CASSQADSTATNEKLFF.